This note documents a single T cell receptor beta chain sequence. This sample was included in a study of control samples from healthy donors and cancer patients. Sequencing was performed with immunoSEQ multiplex PCR; in TCRdb, only in-frame clones are kept and a portion is missing. The top ten hold more than 2% of the sample, which has roughly 130,000 clones, around 90% seen once. The sample consisted of blood. The clonotype originates from a man between 18 and 29 years old in good health.

The CDR3 region is CATSRERGPTSGEDEQYF. The CDR3, as DNA: TGTGCCACCAGCAGAGAAAGGGGCCCAACTAGCGGGGAGGACGAGCAGTACTTC. The V and J genes are TRBV15 and TRBJ2-7; 10 bases are a match to TRBD2. The CDR3 is 18 residues long. Trimming took 0 bases from V and 5 from J; bases not matched to a gene: 13. Germline assignment: CDR1 LNHNV and CDR2 YYDKDF (reference sequence).